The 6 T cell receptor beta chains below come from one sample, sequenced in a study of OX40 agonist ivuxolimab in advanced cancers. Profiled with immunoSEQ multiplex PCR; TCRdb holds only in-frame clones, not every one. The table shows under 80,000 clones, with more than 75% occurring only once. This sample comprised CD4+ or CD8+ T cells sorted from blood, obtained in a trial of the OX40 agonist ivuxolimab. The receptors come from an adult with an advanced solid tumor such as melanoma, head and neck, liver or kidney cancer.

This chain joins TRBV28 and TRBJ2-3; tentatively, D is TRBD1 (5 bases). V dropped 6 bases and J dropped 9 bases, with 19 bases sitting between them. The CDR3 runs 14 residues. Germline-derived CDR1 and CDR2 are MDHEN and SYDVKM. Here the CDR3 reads CASSRSQGQKTQYF. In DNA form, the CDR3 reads TGTGCCAGCAGCCGCTCCCAGGGCCAGAAAACGCAGTATTTT.

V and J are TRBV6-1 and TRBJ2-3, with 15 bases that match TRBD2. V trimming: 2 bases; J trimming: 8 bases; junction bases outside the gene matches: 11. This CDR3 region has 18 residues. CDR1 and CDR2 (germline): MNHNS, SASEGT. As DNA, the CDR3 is TGTGCCAGCAGTGAAATGGGACTAGCGGGGGGACTAGTTGTTACGCAGTATTTT. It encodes CASSEMGLAGGLVVTQYF.

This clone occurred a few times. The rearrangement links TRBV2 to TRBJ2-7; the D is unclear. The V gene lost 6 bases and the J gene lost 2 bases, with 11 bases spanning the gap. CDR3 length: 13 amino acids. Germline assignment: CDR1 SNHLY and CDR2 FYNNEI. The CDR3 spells CASSPVRTYEQYF. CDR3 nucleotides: TGTGCCAGCAGCCCCGTGAGGACCTACGAGCAGTACTTC.

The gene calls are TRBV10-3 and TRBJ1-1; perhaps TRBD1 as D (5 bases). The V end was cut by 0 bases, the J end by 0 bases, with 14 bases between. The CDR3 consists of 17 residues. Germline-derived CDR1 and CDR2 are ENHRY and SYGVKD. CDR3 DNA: TGTGCCATCAGTGAGTCTGGGAGGGGCAATATGAACACTGAAGCTTTCTTT. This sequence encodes CAISESGRGNMNTEAFF.

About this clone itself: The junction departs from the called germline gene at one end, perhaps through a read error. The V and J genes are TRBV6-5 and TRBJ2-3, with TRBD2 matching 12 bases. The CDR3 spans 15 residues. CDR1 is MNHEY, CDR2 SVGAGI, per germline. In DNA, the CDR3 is TGTGCCACCAGTCCTAGCGGGAGGGCCGGAGATACGCAGTATTTT. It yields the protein CATSPSGRAGDTQYF.

CDR3 nucleotide sequence: TGTGCCAGCAGCTACGGGGAACCGAACACTGAAGCTTTCTTT. This encodes CASSYGEPNTEAFF. V gene TRBV7-8 combines with J gene TRBJ1-1; D not resolved. V was trimmed by 4 bases and J by 1 base, leaving 10 bases between them. Germline V gene lookup returns CDR1 SGHVS and CDR2 FQNEAQ. The CDR3 totals 14 residues.